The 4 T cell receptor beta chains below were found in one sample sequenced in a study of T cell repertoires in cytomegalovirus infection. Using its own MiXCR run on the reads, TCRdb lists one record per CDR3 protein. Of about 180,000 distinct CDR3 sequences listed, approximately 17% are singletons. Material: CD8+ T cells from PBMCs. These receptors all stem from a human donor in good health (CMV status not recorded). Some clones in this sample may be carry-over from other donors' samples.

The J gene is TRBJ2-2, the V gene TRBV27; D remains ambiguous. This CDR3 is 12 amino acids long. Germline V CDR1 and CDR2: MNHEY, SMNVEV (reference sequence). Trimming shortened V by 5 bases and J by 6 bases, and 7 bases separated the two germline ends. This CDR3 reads CASSAVAGELFF. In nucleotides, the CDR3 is TGTGCCAGCAGTGCGGTAGCCGGGGAGCTGTTTTTT.

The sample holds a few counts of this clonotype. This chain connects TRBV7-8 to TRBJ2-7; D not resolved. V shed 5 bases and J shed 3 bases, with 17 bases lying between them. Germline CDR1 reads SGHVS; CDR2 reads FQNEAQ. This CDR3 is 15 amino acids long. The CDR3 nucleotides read TGTGCCAGCAGCAGTAAAAAGACAATGAGCTACGAGCAGTACTTC. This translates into CASSSKKTMSYEQYF.

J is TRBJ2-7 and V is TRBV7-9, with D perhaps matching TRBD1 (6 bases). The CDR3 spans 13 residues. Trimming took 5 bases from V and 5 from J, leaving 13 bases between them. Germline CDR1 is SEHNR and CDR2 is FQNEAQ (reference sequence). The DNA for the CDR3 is TGTGCCAGCAGCCCCGGACAGAACCACGAGCAGTACTTC. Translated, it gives CASSPGQNHEQYF.

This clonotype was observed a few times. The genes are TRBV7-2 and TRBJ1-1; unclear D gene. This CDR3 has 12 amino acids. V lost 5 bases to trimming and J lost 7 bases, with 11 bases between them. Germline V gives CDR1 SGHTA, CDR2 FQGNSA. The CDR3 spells CASSKTLNEAFF. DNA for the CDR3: TGTGCCAGCAGCAAGACACTTAATGAAGCTTTCTTT.